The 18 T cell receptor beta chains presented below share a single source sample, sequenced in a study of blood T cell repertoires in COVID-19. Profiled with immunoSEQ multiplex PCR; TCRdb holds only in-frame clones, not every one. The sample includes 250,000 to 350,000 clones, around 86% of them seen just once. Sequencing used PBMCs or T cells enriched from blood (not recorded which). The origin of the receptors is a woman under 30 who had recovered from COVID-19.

The CDR3 bases are TGTGCCGACCGCGCCAGGCCAGCCCAAGAGACCCAGTACTTC. It translates to CADRARPAQETQYF. The chain employs TRBV10-3 and TRBJ2-5; D not resolved. CDR3 length: 14 amino acids. The V and J ends lost 11 bases and 1 base respectively, with 17 bases between them. Germline V CDR1 and CDR2: ENHRY, SYGVKD.

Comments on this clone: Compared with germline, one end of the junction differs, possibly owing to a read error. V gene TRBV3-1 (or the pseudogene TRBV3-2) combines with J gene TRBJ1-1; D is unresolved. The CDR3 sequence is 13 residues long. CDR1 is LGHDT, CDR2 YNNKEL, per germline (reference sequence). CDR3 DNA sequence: TGTGCCAGCAGGCAAGGAGGGAACACTGAAGCTTTCTTT. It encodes CASRQGGNTEAFF.

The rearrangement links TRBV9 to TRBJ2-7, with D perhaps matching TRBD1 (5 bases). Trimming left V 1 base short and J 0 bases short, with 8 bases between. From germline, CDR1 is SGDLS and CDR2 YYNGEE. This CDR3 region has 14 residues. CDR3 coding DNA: TGTGCCAGCAGCGTACTAGGGGCCTCCTACGAGCAGTACTTC. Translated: CASSVLGASYEQYF.

CDR3 sequence reads: CASSIDRAGSTSGAAYEQYF. CDR3 DNA: TGTGCCAGTAGTATAGACAGGGCAGGATCCACTAGCGGGGCCGCCTACGAGCAGTACTTC. V is TRBV19 and J is TRBJ2-7; 10 nucleotides match TRBD2. There are 20 residues in the CDR3. In germline, CDR1 is LNHDA, CDR2 SQIVND (reference sequence). Germline trimming cut 0 bases from V and 2 bases from J; bases unmatched to any gene: 16.

The DNA of the CDR3 is TGTGCCTGCAAGACAGGGAACTATGGCTACACCTTC. Translation gives CACKTGNYGYTF. The chain joins TRBV30 to TRBJ1-2, with TRBD1 identical over 7 bases. Per germline, CDR1 GTSNPN and CDR2 SVGIG (reference sequence). This CDR3 region has 12 residues. The V segment lost 6 bases and the J segment 2 bases; nucleotides outside the gene matches: 3.

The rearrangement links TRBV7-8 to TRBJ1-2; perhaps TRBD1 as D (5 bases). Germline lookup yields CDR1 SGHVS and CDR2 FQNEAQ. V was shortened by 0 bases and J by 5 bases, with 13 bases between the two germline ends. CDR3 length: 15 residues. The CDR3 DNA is TGTGCCAGCAGCTTAGCGCGGGGGATGGTTTATGGCTACACCTTC. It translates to CASSLARGMVYGYTF. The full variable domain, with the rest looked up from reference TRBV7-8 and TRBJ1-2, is GAGVSQSPRYKVAKRGQDVALRCDPISGHVSLFWYQQALGQGPEFLTYFQNEAQLDKSGLPSDRFFAERPEGSVSTLKIQRTQQEDSAVYLCASSLARGMVYGYTFGSGTRLTVV.

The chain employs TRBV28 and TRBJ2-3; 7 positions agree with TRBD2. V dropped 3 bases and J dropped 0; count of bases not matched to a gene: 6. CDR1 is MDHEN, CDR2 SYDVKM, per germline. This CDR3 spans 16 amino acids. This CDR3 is CASSFPSGISTDTQYF. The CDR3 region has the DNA TGTGCCAGCAGTTTCCCTAGCGGTATTAGCACAGATACGCAGTATTTT.

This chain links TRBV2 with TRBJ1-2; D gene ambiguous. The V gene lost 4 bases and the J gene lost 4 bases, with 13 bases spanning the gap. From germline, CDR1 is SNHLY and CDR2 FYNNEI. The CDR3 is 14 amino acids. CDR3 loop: CASSGEWGSYGYTF. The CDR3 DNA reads TGTGCCAGCAGTGGGGAGTGGGGATCCTATGGCTACACCTTC.

In nucleotides, the CDR3 is TGTGCCACCAGCAGAGATTGGGGAGGGCGGCGCTCTGGGGCCAACGTCCTGACTTTC. It yields the protein CATSRDWGGRRSGANVLTF. This chain links TRBV15 with TRBJ2-6, with 7 bases lining up with TRBD2. The CDR3 covers 19 residues. V was clipped by 0 bases and J by 0 bases; unmatched bases: 8. From germline, CDR1 is LNHNV and CDR2 YYDKDF (reference sequence).

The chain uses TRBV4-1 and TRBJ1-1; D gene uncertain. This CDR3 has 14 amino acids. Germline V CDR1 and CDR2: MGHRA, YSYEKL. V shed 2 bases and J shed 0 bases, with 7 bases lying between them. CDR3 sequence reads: CASSQYLLNTEAFF. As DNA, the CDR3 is TGCGCCAGCAGCCAATATCTCCTGAACACTGAAGCTTTCTTT.

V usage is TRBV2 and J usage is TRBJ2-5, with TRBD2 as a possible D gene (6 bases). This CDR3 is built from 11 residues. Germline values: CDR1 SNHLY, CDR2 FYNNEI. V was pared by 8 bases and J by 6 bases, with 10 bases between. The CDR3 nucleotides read TGTGCCAGCGGGCGGGATCAGACCCAGTACTTC. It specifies CASGRDQTQYF.

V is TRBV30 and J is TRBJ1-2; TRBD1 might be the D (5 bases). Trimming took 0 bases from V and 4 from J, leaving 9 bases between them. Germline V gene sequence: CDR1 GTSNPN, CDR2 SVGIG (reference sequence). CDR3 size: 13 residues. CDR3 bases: TGTGCCTGGAGTGTTGCGGGGGGCTATGGCTACACCTTC. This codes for CAWSVAGGYGYTF.

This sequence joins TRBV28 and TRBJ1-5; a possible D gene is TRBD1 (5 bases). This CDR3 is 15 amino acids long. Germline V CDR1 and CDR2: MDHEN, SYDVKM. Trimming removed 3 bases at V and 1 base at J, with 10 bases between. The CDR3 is CASSFRSGSNQPQHF. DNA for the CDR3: TGTGCCAGCAGTTTTAGATCAGGGAGCAATCAGCCCCAGCATTTT.

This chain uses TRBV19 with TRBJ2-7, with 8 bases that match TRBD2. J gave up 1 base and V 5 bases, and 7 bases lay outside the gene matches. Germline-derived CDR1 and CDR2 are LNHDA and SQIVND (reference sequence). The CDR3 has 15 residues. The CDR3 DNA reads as TGTGCCAGTAGTGCAGCGGGAGCCTTTTCCTACGAGCAGTACTTC. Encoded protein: CASSAAGAFSYEQYF.

CDR3 bases: TGTGCCAGCAGCCAAAACGAGGGGGCGACTCAGCCCCAGCATTTT. Encoded protein: CASSQNEGATQPQHF. The chain has TRBV3-1 (or the pseudogene TRBV3-2) and TRBJ1-5; 7 bases agree with TRBD1. This CDR3 contains 15 residues. V trimming: 2 bases; J trimming: 6 bases; junction bases outside the gene matches: 7. The germline gives CDR1 LGHDT, CDR2 YNNKEL (reference sequence).

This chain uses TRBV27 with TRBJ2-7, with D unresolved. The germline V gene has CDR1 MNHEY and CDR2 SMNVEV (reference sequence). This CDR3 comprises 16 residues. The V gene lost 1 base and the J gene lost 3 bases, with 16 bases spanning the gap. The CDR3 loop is CASSLWLQLPGYEQYF. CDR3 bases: TGTGCCAGCAGTTTATGGCTCCAGCTACCAGGCTACGAGCAGTACTTC.

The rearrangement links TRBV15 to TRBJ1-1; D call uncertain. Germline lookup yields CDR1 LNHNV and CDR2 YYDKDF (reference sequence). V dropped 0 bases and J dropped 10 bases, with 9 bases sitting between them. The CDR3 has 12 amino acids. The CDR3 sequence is CATSRDFARAFF. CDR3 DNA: TGTGCCACCAGCAGAGATTTTGCCAGAGCTTTCTTT.

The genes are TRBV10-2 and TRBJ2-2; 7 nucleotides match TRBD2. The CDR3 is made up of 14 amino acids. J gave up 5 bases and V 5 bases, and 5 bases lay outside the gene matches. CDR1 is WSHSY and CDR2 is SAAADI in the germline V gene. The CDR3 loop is CASSRASGTGELFF. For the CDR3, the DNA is TGCGCCAGCAGTAGGGCTAGCGGAACCGGGGAGCTGTTTTTT.